The clone carrying this TCR beta chain was detected ten times or more. The antigen is unknown. CDR3 size: 15 residues. Looked up from germline, CDR1 is MNHNS and CDR2 is SASEGT. Trimming took 4 bases from V and 0 from J, leaving 10 bases between them. The study left out patients who had uncontrolled infection, other autoimmune disease, pregnancy or lactation. RNA transcripts were the template for amplifying TCR beta CDR3 regions. The TCR CDR3 was amplified in a first-round RT-PCR using the HTBI primer set. TCRdb reanalysed the multiplex PCR reads using MiXCR and keeps one entry per CDR3 protein. Counted here are about 550,000 distinct CDR3 sequences, less than 25% occurring once; the ten biggest clones make up around 27%. This sample was taken from a study of T cells in Graves' hyperthyroidism and ophthalmopathy. Study observations and caveats: Ophthalmopathy prediction by the model preceded onset by a median about 6.8 months.

This receptor was obtained from a man younger than 30 with Graves' hyperthyroidism. The chain couples TRBV6-1 to TRBJ1-5; D gene uncertain. The specimen was blood. The CDR3 sequence is CASSGKVGSNQPQHF. CDR3 nucleotide sequence: TGTGCCAGCAGTGGAAAGGTTGGTAGCAATCAGCCCCAGCATTTT.